This paragraph reports one T cell receptor beta chain. These data originate in a study of blood T cell repertoires in COVID-19. From germline, CDR1 is LGHDT and CDR2 YNNKEL (reference sequence). This CDR3 has 13 residues. The germline V and J ends were trimmed by 11 bases and 6 bases, with 19 bases remaining between them. Original processing notes: By means of reference gene primer amplification, nucleated cell counts were estimated. Libraries were prepared by immunoSEQ multiplex PCR; TCRdb keeps only in-frame clonotypes and omits some of them. From that table come the V and J calls and clone size; the DNA was used to work out D and trimming. Among 300,000 to 350,000 clones listed, 70% to 90% were seen once.

The specimen sequenced was PBMCs or T cells enriched from blood (not recorded which). This receptor was taken from a man aged 25-40 years who had recovered from COVID-19. The gene calls are TRBV3-1 (or the pseudogene TRBV3-2) and TRBJ1-2, with D possibly being TRBD1 (6 bases). The CDR3 DNA sequence: TGTGCCTCAAAGACAGGTCAGAGCAATGGCTACACCTTC. The encoded protein is CASKTGQSNGYTF.